This TCR beta chain appears in the sequencing data of a study of shared clonotypes between healthy human individuals. Study background: For every donor, three CD4 naive, three CD4 memory, two CD8 naive and one CD8 memory plates were used.

The germline V gene has CDR1 SGHTA and CDR2 FQGTGA. This CDR3 region has 15 residues. Trimming shortened V by 5 bases and J by 3 bases, and 15 bases separated the two germline ends. Selected positively for CCR7 and CD45RO-negative, naive CD8 cells excluded terminally differentiated effector memory CD45RA+ cells. Sequencing used immunoSEQ multiplex PCR; TCRdb keeps in-frame clones, though not all of them. The sample lists about 800,000 clones, 90% to 98% occurring once. What was sequenced was naive CD8+ T cells sorted from blood. The V call is TRBV7-3, the J call TRBJ2-3; D gene ambiguous. This TCR was sampled from a man younger than 45 in good health. For the CDR3, the DNA is TGTGCCAGCAGCCCTAACGGAGTGGGTACAGATACGCAGTATTTT. Its translation: CASSPNGVGTDTQYF.